This record looks at one T cell receptor (beta chain) sequence and its context. CDR3 size: 17 residues. CDR1 and CDR2 from the germline V gene are SGHTS and YDEGEE. After removal of 0 bases from V and 2 bases from J, the junction contained 8 bases not matched to a gene. This sample is drawn from a study of blood T cell repertoires in COVID-19. Study overall: There were acute and convalescent COVID-19 samples, and they came from the United States, Italy and Spain. In each case, the material was cDNA or gDNA derived from T cells, B-cell-depleted T cells, or PBMCs.

As originally analysed: Using reference gene primer amplification, nucleated cell counts were estimated. Method: immunoSEQ multiplex PCR; TCRdb's copy keeps in-frame clones and lacks some. V and J calls and clone size are those listed in that table; D and trimming were worked out from the DNA. The sample has about 200,000 clones, just over 90% seen once. Sequenced sample: peripheral blood. V gene TRBV5-8 combines with J gene TRBJ2-5; 9 bases align to TRBD2. The clonotype was recovered from a young man with acute or convalescent COVID-19. The CDR3 DNA reads as TGTGCCAGCAGCTTGGTGTATAGCGGGGGACCACAAGAGACCCAGTACTTC. Amino acid sequence: CASSLVYSGGPQETQYF.